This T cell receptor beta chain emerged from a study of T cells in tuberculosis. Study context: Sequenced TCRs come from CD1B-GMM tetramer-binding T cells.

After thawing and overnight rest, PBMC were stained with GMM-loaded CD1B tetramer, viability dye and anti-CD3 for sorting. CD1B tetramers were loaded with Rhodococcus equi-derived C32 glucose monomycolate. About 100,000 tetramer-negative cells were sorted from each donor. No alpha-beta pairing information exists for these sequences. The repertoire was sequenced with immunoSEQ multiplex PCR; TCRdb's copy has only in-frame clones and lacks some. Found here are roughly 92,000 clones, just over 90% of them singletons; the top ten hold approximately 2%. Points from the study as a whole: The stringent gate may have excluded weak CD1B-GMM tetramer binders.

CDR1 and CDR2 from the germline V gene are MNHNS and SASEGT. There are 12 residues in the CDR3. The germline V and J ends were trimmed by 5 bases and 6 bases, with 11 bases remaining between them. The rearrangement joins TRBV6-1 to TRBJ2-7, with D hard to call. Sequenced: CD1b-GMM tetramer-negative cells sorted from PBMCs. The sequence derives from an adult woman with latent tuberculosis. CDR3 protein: CASSQNLPEQYF. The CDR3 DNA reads TGTGCCAGCAGTCAAAATCTACCCGAGCAGTACTTC.